This entry is about one T cell receptor (beta chain). Only in-frame clones appear in the TCRdb table, and some are missing; sequencing was by immunoSEQ multiplex PCR. The sample contains about 34,000 clones, 65% to 85% of which appear only once. Enrolment of Seattle patients took place during active infection, and they were followed longitudinally. This record comes from a study of blood T cell repertoires in COVID-19. Study-wide background: From the United States, Italy and Spain came samples of acute and convalescent COVID-19.

Germline V lookup: CDR1 SGHTS, CDR2 YDEGEE. The CDR3 has 13 amino acids. V lost 9 bases to trimming and J lost 4 bases, with 16 bases between them. The V gene is TRBV5-8, the J gene TRBJ1-1; D ambiguous. The TCR originated in a man in his 70s with COVID-19, enrolled during active disease. The specimen was peripheral blood. CDR3 DNA: TGTGCCACCTCGTGGAGTGGGTCCACTGAAGCTTTCTTT. Translated: CATSWSGSTEAFF.